This T cell receptor (beta chain) was recovered during a study of T cell responses to AZD1222 COVID-19 vaccine (dated by TCRdb to the early 2020s). Describing the broader study: A total of roughly 240 trial participants underwent TCR sequencing, of whom around 200 received two doses of AZD1222 and roughly 25 received two doses of the MenACWY control vaccine. Trial participants were enrolled by age into 18-55, 56-69 and 70-plus year subgroups, with roughly 150, 30 and 60 TCR-sequenced participants respectively. Results and caveats for the whole study, not just this receptor: No day 14 peak-response samples were available, so repertoires were characterized only after the peak T cell response. Spike-specific TCR breadth and depth rose significantly after two AZD1222 doses compared with day 0 and with MenACWY recipients. Conclusions about previously exposed vaccinees are limited, since just six AZD1222 recipients were seropositive for SARS-CoV-2 at baseline. Participants were mostly white British and included more females than males, and it was suggested by the authors that clonal diversity may have been underestimated. The whole spike protein was spanned by vaccine-associated CD4 TCRs, and dominant responses were seen in regions 160-218 and 743-854. Nearly half of unique spike-specific TCRs reportedly recognized epitopes outside regions mutated in the B.1.351 and B.1.1.7 variants. In the small 56-69-year group, the increase in depth fell short of significance, most likely because of low power.

Per the publication, the time point label means: about 28 days (+/-7) after the second vaccine dose. AZD1222 recipients with second doses at about 4 weeks or about 12 weeks were pooled, because spike-specific TCR depth and breadth did not differ between schedules. Samples from vaccinated people were obtained from the UK trials COV001 and COV002, which included a single-blind randomized controlled phase 2/3 trial of AZD1222 (ChAdOx1 nCoV-19) in healthy adults. Trial participant PBMC samples were collected at day 0 and day 28 after the second dose for TCRbeta chain sequencing. A remark on this clone: Its target antigen remains unknown. One base away there is no much larger clone; base qualities are not given.

The CDR3 goes from the cysteine to the phenylalanine over 15 residues. Kept here is only the CDR3 DNA, which spans 45 bases and is read in frame from base 1. Trimming removed 4 bases from V and 0 bases from J, leaving 13 bases between the germline ends. Taken from the germline V gene, the CDR1 and CDR2 loops are MDHEN and SYDVKM. The CDR3 regions of human TCRbeta chains were subjected to immunosequencing. Per the original workflow: Repertoire TCRs were checked for matches against a reference library of SARS-CoV-2-specific TCRs that had been generated using the MIRA antigen-specificity platform. Breadth was defined as the fraction of unique TCRs that were SARS-CoV-2-associated. Depth was defined as the fraction of total T cells that were SARS-CoV-2-associated. Using the MIRA data, each spike-specific TCR was mapped to the spike region that the TCR reacts to and placed in a CD4 or CD8 class. Log10-transformed breadth and depth values were compared by one-way ANOVA with Sidak's multiple comparisons tests. In its TCRdb copy, this immuneACCESS table keeps in-frame sequences only and misses some clones. Where compared with another copy, unresolved V genes explain less than half of these, and the others have no known cause. The DNA was the basis for D and trimming; V, J and clone size are from that table. Recorded for this sample are over 90,000 clones; roughly 90% of them occurred a single time. About 12% of the sample rests with the top ten.

This chain joins TRBV28 to TRBJ2-7; a tentative D call is TRBD2 (6 bases match). The specimen was peripheral blood, collected 28 days after the second AZD1222 dose. The sequence derives from an adult who received the AZD1222 COVID-19 vaccine. CDR3 region: CASSSAGTLSYEQYF. The DNA sequence is given as TGTGCCAGCAGTTCTGCCGGGACTCTCTCCTACGAGCAGTACTTC.